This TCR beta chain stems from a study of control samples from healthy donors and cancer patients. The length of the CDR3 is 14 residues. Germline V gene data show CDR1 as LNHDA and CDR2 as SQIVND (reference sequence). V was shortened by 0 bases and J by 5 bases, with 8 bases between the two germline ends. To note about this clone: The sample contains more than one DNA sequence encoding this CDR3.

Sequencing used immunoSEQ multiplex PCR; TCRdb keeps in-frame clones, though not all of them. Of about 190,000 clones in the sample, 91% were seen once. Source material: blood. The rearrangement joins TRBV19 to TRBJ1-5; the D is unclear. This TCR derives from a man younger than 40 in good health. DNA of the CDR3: TGTGCCAGTAGTATAGATCGCGGTTATCAGCCCCAGCATTTT. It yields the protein CASSIDRGYQPQHF.